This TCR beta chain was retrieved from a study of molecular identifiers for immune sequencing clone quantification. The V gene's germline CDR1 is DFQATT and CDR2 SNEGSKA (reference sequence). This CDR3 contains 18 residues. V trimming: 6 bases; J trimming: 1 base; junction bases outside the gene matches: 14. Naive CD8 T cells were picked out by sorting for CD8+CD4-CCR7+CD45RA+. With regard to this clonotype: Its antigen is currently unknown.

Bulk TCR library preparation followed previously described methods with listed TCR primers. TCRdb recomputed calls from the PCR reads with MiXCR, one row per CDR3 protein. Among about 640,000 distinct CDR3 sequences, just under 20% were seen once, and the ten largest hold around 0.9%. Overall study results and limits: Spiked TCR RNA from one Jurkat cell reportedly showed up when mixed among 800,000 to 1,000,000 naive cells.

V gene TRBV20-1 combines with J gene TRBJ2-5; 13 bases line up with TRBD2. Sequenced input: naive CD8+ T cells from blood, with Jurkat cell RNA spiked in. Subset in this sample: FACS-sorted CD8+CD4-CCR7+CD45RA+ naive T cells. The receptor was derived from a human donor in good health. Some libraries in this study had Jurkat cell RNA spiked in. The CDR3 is CSAMGTSGKQSIQETQYF. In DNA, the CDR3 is TGCAGTGCAATGGGGACTAGCGGGAAACAGTCCATCCAAGAGACCCAGTACTTC.